Here is one T cell receptor beta chain with its context. Profiled with immunoSEQ multiplex PCR; TCRdb holds only in-frame clones, not every one. The sample has about half a million clones; approximately 83% are singletons. This record comes from a study of blood T cell repertoires in COVID-19. Study-level background: Both acute and convalescent COVID-19 samples were obtained from the United States, Italy and Spain. T cells, B-cell-depleted T cells, or PBMCs supplied cDNA or gDNA.

Germline lookup yields CDR1 MNHEY and CDR2 SVGAGI. The length of the CDR3 is 14 residues. V was clipped by 8 bases and J by 3 bases; unmatched bases: 3. This TCR came from a human donor in a cohort sampled during active COVID-19. J is TRBJ1-5 and V is TRBV6-5; TRBD1 matches 11 bases. Sequencing used peripheral blood. CDR3: CASGQGATNQPQHF. The CDR3 DNA reads as TGTGCCAGCGGACAGGGGGCCACCAATCAGCCCCAGCATTTT.